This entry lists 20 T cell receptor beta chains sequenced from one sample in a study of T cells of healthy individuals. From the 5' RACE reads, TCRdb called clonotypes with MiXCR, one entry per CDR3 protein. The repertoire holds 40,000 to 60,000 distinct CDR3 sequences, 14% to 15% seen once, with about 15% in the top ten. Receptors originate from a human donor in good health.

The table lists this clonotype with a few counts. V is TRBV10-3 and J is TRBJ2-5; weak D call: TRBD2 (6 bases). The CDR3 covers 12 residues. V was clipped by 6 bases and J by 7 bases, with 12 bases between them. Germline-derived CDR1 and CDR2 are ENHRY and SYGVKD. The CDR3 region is CAIRGRSGTQYF. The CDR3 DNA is TGTGCCATCAGAGGGAGGTCCGGGACCCAGTACTTC.

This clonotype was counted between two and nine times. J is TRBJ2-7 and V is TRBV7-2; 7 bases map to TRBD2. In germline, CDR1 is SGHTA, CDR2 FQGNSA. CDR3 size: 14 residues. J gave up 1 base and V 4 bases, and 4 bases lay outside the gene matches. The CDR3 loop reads CASSSPAGSYEQYF. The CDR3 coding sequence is TGTGCCAGCAGCTCCCCAGCGGGGTCCTACGAGCAGTACTTC.

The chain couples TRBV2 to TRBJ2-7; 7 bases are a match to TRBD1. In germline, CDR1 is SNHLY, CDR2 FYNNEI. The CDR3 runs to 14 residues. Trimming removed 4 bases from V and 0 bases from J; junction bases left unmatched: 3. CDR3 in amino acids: CASSGDSYSYEQYF. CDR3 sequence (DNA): TGTGCCAGCAGTGGGGACAGCTACTCCTACGAGCAGTACTTC. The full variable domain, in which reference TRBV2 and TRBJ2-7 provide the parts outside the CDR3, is EPEVTQTPSHQVTQMGQEVILRCVPISNHLYFYWYRQILGQKVEFLVSFYNNEISEKSEIFDDQFSVERPDGSNFTLKIRSTKLEDSAMYFCASSGDSYSYEQYFGPGTRLTVT.

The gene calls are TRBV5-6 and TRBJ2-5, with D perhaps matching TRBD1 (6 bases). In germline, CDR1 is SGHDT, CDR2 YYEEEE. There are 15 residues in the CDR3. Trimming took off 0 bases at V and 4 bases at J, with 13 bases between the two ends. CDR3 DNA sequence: TGTGCCAGCAGCTTGGCTGGCAGGGGTCCAGAGACCCAGTACTTC. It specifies CASSLAGRGPETQYF.

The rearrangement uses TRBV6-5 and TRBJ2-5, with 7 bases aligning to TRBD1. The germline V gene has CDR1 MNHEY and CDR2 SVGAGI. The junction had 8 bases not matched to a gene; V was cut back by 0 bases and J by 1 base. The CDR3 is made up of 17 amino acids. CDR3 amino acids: CASSYSRRQGPQETQYF. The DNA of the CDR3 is TGTGCCAGCAGTTACTCACGTCGACAGGGACCCCAAGAGACCCAGTACTTC.

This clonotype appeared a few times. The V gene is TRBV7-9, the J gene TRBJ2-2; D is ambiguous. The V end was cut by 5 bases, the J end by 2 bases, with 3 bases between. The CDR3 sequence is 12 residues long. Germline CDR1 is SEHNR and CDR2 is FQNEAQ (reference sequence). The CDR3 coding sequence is TGTGCCAGCAGCCACAACACCGGGGAGCTGTTTTTT. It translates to CASSHNTGELFF.

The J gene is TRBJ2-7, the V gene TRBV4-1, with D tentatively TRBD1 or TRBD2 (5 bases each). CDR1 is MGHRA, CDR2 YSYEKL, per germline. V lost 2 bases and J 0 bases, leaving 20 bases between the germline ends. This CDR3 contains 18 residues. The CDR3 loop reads CASSQNIATDTSSYEQYF. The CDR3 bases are TGCGCCAGCAGCCAAAATATCGCGACAGATACTAGCTCCTACGAGCAGTACTTC.

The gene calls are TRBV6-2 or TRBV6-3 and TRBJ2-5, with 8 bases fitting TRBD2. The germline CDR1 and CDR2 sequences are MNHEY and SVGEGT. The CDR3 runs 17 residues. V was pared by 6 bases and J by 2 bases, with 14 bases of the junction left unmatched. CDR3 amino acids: CASSVFAGGPAQETQYF. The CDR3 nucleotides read TGTGCCAGCAGCGTCTTCGCGGGGGGCCCCGCGCAAGAGACCCAGTACTTC.

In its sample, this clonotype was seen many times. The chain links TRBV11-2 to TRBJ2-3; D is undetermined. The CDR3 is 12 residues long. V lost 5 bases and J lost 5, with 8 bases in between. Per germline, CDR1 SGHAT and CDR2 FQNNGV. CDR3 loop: CASSQIGDTQYF. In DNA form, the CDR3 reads TGTGCCAGCAGCCAGATCGGAGATACGCAGTATTTT.

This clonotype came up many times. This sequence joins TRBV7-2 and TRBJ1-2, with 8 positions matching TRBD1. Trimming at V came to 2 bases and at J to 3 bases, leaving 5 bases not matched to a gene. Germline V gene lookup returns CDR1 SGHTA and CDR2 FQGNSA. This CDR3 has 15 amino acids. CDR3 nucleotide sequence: TGTGCCAGCAGCTTAAGGGCAGGGGGCGACTATGGCTACACCTTC. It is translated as CASSLRAGGDYGYTF.

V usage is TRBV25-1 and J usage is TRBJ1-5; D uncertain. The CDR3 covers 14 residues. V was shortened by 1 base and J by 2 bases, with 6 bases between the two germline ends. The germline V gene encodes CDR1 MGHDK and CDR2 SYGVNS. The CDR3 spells CASSELTGNQPQHF. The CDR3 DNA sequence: TGTGCCAGCAGTGAATTGACCGGCAATCAGCCCCAGCATTTT.

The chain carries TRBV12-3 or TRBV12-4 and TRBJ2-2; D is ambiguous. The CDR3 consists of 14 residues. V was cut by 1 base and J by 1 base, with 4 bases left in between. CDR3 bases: TGTGCCAGCAGTTTAGACAGGAACACCGGGGAGCTGTTTTTT. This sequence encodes CASSLDRNTGELFF.

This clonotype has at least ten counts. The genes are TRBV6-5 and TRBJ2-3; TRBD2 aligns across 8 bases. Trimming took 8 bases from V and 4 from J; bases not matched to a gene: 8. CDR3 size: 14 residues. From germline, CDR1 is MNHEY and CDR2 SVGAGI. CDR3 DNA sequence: TGTGCCAGCGGCGGGGGGATTGACGCAGATACGCAGTATTTT. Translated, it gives CASGGGIDADTQYF.

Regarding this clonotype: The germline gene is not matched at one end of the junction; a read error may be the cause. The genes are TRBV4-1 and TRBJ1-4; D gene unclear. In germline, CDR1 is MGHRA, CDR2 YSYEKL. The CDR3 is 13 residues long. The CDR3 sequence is CASTQRQNEKLFF. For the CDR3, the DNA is TGCGCCAGCACCCAAAGGCAAAATGAAAAACTGTTTTTT.

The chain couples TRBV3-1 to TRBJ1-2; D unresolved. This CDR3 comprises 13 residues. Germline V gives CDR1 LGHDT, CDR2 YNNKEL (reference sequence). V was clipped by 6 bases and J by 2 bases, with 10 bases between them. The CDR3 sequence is CASSFDTNYGYTF. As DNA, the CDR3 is TGTGCCAGCAGTTTCGACACGAACTATGGCTACACCTTC.

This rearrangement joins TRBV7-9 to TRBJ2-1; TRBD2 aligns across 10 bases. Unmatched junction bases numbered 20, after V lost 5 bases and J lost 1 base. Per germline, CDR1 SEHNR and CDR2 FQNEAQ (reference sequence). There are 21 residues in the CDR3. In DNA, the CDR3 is TGTGCCAGCAGCGTAACAGGGGCCCCCTTTAGCGGGAGGTTATCCTACAATGAGCAGTTCTTC. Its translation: CASSVTGAPFSGRLSYNEQFF.

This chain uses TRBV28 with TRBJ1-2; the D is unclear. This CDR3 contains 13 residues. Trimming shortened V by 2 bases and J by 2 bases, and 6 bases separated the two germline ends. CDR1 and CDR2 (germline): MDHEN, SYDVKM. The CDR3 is CASSLTGNYGYTF. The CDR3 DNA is TGTGCCAGCAGTTTAACTGGGAACTATGGCTACACCTTC.

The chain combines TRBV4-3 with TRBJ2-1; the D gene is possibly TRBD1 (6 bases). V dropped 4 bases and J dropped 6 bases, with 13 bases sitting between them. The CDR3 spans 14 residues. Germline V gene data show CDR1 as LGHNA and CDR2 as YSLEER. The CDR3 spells CASSRTVEFNEQFF. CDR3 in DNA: TGCGCCAGCAGCCGGACAGTTGAATTCAATGAGCAGTTCTTC.

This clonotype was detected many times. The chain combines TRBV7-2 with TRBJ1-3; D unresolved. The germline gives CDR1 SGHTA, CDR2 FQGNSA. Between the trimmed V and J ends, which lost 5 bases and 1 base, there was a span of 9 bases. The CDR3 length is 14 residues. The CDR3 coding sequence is TGTGCCAGCAGCCCGACGCCGTCTGGAAACACCATATATTTT. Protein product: CASSPTPSGNTIYF.

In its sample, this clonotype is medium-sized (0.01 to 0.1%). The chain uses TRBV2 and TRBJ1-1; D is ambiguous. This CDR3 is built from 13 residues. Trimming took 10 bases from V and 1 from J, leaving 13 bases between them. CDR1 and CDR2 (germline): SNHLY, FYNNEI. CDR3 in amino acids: CATLSGKNTEAFF. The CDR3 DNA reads TGTGCCACCCTCTCGGGGAAGAACACTGAAGCTTTCTTT.